Here is one T cell receptor beta chain with its context. Trimming cost V 0 bases and J 2 bases, with 17 bases left between them. This CDR3 region has 17 residues. Per the germline V gene, CDR1 is LGHNA and CDR2 is YNFKEQ. The record originates from a study of T cells in localized non-small cell lung cancer. The protocol was immunoSEQ multiplex PCR, while the TCRdb copy is restricted to in-frame clones and leaves out a portion. The sample includes tens of thousands of clones, more than 70% of them seen just once. This TCR came from a woman between 35 and 70 years old with stage I squamous cell lung carcinoma. This specimen consisted of peripheral blood, obtained before any cancer treatment. The chain couples TRBV4-2 to TRBJ2-7; TRBD1 is a possible D gene (5 bases). Written as DNA, the CDR3 is TGTGCCAGCAGCCAAGATAGGCAGTCTACAGGAACCTACGAGCAGTACTTC. Translated, it gives CASSQDRQSTGTYEQYF.